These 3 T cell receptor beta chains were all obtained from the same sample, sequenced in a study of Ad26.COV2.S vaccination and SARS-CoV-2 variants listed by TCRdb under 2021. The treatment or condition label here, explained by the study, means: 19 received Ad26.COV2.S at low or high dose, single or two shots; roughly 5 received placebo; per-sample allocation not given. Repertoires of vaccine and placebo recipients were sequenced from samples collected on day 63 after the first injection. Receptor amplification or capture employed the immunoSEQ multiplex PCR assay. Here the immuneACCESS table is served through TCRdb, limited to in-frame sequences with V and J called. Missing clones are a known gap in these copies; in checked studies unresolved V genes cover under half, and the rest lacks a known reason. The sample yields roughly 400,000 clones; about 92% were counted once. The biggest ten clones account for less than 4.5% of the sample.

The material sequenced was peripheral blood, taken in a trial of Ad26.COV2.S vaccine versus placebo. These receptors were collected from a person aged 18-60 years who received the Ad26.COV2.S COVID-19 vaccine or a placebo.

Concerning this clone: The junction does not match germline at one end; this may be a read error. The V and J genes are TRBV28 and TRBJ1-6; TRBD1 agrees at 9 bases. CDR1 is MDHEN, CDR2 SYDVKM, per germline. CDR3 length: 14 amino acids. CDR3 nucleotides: TGTGTCAGCACCTCGGGACAGGGTAACTCACCCCTCCACTTT. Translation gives CVSTSGQGNSPLHF.

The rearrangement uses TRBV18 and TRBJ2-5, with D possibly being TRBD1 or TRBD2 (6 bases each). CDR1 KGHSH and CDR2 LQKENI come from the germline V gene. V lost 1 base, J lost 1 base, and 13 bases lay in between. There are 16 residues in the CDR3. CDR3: CASSPRVPGAQETQYF. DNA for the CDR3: TGTGCCAGCTCACCACGGGTTCCGGGGGCCCAAGAGACCCAGTACTTC.

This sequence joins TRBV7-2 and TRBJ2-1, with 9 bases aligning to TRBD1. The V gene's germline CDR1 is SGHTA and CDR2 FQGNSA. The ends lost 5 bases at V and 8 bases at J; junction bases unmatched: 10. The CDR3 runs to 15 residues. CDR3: CASSAPGQGSYEQFF. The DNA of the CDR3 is TGTGCCAGCAGCGCACCGGGACAGGGTTCATATGAGCAGTTCTTC. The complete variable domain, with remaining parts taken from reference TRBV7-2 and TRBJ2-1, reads GAGVSQSPSNKVTEKGKDVELRCDPISGHTALYWYRQSLGQGLEFLIYFQGNSAPDKSGLPSDRFSAERTGGSVSTLTIQRTQQEDSAVYLCASSAPGQGSYEQFFGPGTRLTVL.